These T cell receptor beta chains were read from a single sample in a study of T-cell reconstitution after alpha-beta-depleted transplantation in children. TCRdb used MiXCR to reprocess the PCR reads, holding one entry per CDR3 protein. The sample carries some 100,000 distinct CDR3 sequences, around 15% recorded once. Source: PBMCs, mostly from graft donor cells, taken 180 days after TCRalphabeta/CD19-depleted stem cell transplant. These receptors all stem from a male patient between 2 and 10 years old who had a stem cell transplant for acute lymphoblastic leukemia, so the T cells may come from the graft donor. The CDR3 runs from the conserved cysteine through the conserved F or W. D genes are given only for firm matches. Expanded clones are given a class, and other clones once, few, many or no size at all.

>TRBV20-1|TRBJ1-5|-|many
TGCAGTGCTAGAGATCAATTCAATCAGCCCCAGCATTTT
CSARDQFNQPQHF
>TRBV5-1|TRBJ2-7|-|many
TGCGCCAGCAGCCTAGGTACCTACGAGCAGTACTTC
CASSLGTYEQYF
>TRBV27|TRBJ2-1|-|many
TGTGCCAGCAGTAGTCTAGGTGAGCAGTTCTTC
CASSSLGEQFF
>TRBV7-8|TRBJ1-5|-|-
TGTGCCAGCAGCTTATCGAGGACACCAAATCAGCCCCAGCATTTT
CASSLSRTPNQPQHF
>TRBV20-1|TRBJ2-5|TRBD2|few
TGCAGTGCTGCGACCATGACTAGCGGGGGGCAGGGGGAGACCCAGTACTTC
CSAATMTSGGQGETQYF
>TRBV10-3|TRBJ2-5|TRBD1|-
TGTGCCATCAGTGAGTCGGGGGCAGGGGGTCCCCAAGAGACCCAGTACTTC
CAISESGAGGPQETQYF
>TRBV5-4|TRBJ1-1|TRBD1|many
TGTGCCAGCAGCTTGGACCCATACAGGGGCACAACTGAAGCTTTCTTT
CASSLDPYRGTTEAFF
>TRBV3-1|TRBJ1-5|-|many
TGTGCCAGCAGCCAAGAGATAGGACTCAATCAGCCCCAGCATTTT
CASSQEIGLNQPQHF
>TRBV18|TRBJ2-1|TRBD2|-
TGTGCCAGCTCACCCTTTAGCGGGGGTCCAACCTACAATGAGCAGTTCTTC
CASSPFSGGPTYNEQFF
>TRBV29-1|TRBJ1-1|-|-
TGCAGCGTTGTTCGGAACACTGAAGCTTTCTTT
CSVVRNTEAFF
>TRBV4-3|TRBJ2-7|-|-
TGCGCCAGCAGCCCTGGGGGTCGGGATTATGAGCAGTACTTC
CASSPGGRDYEQYF
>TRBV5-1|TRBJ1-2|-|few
TGCGCCAGCAGCTTGGCGGAGAGGGTGAACGCCTATGGCTACACCTTC
CASSLAERVNAYGYTF
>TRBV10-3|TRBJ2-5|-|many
TGTGCCATCAGTGGCGGCAGGGCACAAGAGACCCAGTACTTC
CAISGGRAQETQYF
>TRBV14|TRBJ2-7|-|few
TGTGCCAGCAGTCAAGGCAGGGACTCCTACGAGCAGTACTTC
CASSQGRDSYEQYF
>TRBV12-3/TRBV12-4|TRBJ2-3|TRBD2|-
TGTGCCAGCAGACTTACTAGCGGGAATTCAGATACGCAGTATTTT
CASRLTSGNSDTQYF
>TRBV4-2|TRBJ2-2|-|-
TGTGCCAGCAGCCGGACAGTAACCGGGGAGCTGTTTTTT
CASSRTVTGELFF
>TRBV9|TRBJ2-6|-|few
TGTGCCAGCAGCGTAGAGTCCGGGGCCAACGTCCTGACTTTC
CASSVESGANVLTF
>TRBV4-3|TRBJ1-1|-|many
TGCGCCAGCAGCCAAGATCGGGGAGGGATAGCTTTCTTT
CASSQDRGGIAFF
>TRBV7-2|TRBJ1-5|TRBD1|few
TGTGCCAGCAGCTCGTGGGGGACAGGGGATCAGCCCCAGCATTTT
CASSSWGTGDQPQHF
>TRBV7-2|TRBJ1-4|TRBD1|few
TGTGCCAGCAGACATACAAATCCGGGACAGGGGGGGGCTAATGAAAAACTGTTTTTT
CASRHTNPGQGGANEKLFF
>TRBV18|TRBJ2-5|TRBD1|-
TGTGCCAGCTCACCAGGGACAGGGAGACAAGAGACCCAGTACTTC
CASSPGTGRQETQYF
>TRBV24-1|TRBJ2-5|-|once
TGTGCCACCAGTGATTTCCGGCGGGGATGGCAAGAGACCCAGTACTTC
CATSDFRRGWQETQYF
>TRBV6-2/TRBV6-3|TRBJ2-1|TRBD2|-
TGTGCCAGCAGTTACTCTAGCGGGGTCTCCTACAATGAGCAGTTCTTC
CASSYSSGVSYNEQFF
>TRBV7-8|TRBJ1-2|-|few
TGTGCCAGCAGCTTAGATCTCGAGGGGAGGGTTAACTATGGCTACACCTTC
CASSLDLEGRVNYGYTF
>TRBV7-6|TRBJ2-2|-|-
TGTGCCAGCGCTTTCAGGGGGGGTGGAGCGAACACCGGGGAGCTGTTTTTT
CASAFRGGGANTGELFF
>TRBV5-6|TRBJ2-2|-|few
TGTGCCAGCAGCTTGAACCAGGGCATGGACACCGGGGAGCTGTTTTTT
CASSLNQGMDTGELFF
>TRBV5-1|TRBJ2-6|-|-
TGCGCCAGCAGCTTGGCCCTACAGGGCTCTGGGGCCAACGTCCTGACTTTC
CASSLALQGSGANVLTF
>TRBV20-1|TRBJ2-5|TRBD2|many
TGCAGGTCTAGCGGGGGGGACCAAGAGACCCAGTACTTC
CRSSGGDQETQYF
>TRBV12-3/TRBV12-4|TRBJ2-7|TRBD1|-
TGTGCCAGCAGTTTAGGTGCGGGACAGGGAAACTACGAGCAGTACTTC
CASSLGAGQGNYEQYF
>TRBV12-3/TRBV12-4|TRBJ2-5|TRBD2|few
TGTGCCAGCAGCTGGACGGGACTAGCGGGGGCCCACCCTGAAACGGCCCAGTACTTC
CASSWTGLAGAHPETAQYF
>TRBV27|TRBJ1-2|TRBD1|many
TGTGCCAGCAGTTTAAGGGGGACAGGGGGCGGTGATGGCTACACCTTC
CASSLRGTGGGDGYTF
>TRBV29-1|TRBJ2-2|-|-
TGCAGCGTTGATAGGGGGGGGGACACCGGGGAGCTGTTTTTT
CSVDRGGDTGELFF
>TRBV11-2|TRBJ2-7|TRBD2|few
TGTGCCAGCAGCCAAAGGACTAGCGGGAGGAGCTCCTACGAGCAGTACTTC
CASSQRTSGRSSYEQYF
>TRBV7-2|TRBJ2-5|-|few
TGTGCCAGCAGCTTACCCGGGTGGGCGGAGACCCAGTACTTC
CASSLPGWAETQYF
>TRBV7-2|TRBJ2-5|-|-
TGTGCCAGCAGCTCCCCGGGACATTCTGAGACCCAGTACTTC
CASSSPGHSETQYF
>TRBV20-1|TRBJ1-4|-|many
TGCAGTGCTAGTAGGCGGCAGAGTGAAAAACTGTTTTTT
CSASRRQSEKLFF
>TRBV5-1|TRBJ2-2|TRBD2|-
TGCGCCAGCAGCTTGCGGGCTAGCGGGGGCCCCGGGGAGCTGTTTTTT
CASSLRASGGPGELFF
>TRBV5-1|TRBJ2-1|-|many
TGCGCCAGCAGCTTGCTCGAGCGGGCGTACAATGAGCAGTTCTTC
CASSLLERAYNEQFF
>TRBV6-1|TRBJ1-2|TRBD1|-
TGTGCCAGCCCTTCGGGACAGGGTAACGCCGTCTGGGGAGGCTACACCTTC
CASPSGQGNAVWGGYTF
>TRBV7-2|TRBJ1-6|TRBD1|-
TGTGCCAGCACCGAGGACAGGGCCTATAATTCACCCCTCCACTTT
CASTEDRAYNSPLHF
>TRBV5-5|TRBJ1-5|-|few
TGTGCCAGCAGCTTGGCCGCACGAGGTCAGCCCCAGCATTTT
CASSLAARGQPQHF
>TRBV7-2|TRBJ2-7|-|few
TGTGCCAGCAGCAAACAGGGCCTAAGCTCCTACGAGCAGTACTTC
CASSKQGLSSYEQYF